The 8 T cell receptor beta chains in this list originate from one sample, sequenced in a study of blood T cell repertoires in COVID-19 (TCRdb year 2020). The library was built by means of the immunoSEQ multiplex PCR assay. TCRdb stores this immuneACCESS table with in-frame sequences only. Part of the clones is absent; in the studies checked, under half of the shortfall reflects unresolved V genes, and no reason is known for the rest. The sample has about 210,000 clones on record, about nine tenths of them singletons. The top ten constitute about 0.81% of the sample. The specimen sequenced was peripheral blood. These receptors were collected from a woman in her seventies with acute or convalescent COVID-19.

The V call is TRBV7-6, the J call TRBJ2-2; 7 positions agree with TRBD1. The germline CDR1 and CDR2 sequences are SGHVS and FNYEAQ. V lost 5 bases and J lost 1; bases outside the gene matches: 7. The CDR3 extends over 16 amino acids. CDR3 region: CASSPIQGWNTGELFF. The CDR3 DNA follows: TGTGCCAGCAGCCCGATACAGGGGTGGAACACCGGGGAGCTGTTTTTT.

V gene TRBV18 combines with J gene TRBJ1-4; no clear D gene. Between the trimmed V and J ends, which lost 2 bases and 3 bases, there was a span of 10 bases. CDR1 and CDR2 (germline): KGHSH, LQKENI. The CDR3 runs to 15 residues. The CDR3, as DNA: TGTGCCAGCTCACCATACGGGGATGCTAATGAAAAACTGTTTTTT. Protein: CASSPYGDANEKLFF. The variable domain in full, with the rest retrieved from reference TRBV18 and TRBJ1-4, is NAGVMQNPRHLVRRRGQEARLRCSPMKGHSHVYWYRQLPEEGLKFMVYLQKENIIDESGMPKERFSAEFPKEGPSILRIQQVVRGDSAAYFCASSPYGDANEKLFFGSGTQLSVL.

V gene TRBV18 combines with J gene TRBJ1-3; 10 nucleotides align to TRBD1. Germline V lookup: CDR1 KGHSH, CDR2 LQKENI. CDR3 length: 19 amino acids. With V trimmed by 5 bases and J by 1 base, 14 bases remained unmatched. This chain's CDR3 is CASSAQGTGVHTSGNTIYF. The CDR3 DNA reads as TGTGCCAGCTCAGCGCAGGGGACAGGGGTCCATACATCTGGAAACACCATATATTTT.

CDR3 protein: CASSVSGTGSNSPLHF. The CDR3 DNA is TGTGCCAGCAGCGTATCCGGGACAGGGAGTAATTCACCCCTCCACTTT. This sequence joins TRBV9 and TRBJ1-6; 9 bases align to TRBD1. V was pared by 1 base and J by 6 bases, with 5 bases of the junction left unmatched. Germline lookup yields CDR1 SGDLS and CDR2 YYNGEE. CDR3 size: 16 residues.

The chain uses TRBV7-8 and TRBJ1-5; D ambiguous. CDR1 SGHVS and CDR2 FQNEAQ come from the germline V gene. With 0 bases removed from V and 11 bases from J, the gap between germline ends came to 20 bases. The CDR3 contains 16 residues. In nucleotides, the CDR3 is TGTGCCAGCAGCTTAGCGTCGGCAGGCCCGAATCTTGCCCAGCATTTT. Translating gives CASSLASAGPNLAQHF.

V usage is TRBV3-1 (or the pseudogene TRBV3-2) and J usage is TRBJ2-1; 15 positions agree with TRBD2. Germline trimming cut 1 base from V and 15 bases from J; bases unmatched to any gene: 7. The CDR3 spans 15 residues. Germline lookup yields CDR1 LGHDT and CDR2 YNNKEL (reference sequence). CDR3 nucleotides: TGTGCCAGCAGCCAAGGGACTAGCGGGGGGGCCAGTCTGTTCTTC. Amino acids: CASSQGTSGGASLFF.

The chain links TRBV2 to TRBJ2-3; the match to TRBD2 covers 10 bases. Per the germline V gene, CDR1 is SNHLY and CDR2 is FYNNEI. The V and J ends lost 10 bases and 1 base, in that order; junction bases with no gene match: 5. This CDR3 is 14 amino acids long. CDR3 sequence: CATRTSGRTDTQYF. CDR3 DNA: TGTGCCACCAGGACTAGCGGACGCACAGATACGCAGTATTTT.

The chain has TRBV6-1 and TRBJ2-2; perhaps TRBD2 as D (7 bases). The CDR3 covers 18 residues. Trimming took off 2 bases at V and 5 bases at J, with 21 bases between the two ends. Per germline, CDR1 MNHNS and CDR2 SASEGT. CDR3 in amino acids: CASSESRGAAKKTGELFF. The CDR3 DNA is TGTGCCAGCAGTGAATCTCGGGGGGCAGCAAAAAAAACCGGGGAGCTGTTTTTT.